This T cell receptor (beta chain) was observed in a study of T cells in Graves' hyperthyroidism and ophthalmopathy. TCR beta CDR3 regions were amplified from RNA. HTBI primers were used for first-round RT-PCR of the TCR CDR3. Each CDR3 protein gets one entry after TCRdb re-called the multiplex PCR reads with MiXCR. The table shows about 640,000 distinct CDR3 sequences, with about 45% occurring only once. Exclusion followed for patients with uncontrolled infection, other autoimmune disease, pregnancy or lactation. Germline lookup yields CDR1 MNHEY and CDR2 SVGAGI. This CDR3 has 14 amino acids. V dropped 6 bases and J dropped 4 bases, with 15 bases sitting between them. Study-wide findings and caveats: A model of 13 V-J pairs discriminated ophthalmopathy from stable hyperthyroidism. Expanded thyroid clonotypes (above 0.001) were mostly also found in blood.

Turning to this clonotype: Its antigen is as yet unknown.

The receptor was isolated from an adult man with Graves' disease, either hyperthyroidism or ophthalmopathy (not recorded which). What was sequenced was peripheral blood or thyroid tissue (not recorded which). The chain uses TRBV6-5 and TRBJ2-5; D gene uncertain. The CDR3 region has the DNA TGTGCCAGCAGGGTATCTGGGGTGTTAGAGACCCAGTACTTC. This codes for CASRVSGVLETQYF.